These 18 T cell receptor beta chains were all obtained from the same sample, sequenced in a study of T-cell memory formation after mild COVID-19 (dated by TCRdb to the early 2020s). Library prep was done by 5' RACE. The instrument given in TCRdb is Illumina NovaSeq 6000. The raw public data were reprocessed by TCRdb itself: fastp quality trimming at Q25, MiXCR clonotype calling, in-frame beta chains only. Every CDR3 protein is listed once, alongside the most common genes and DNA of its rows. In all, the sample holds about 340,000 distinct CDR3 sequences, and about 15% of those were seen once. The top ten clones comprise about 22% of the sample. Sequenced input: PBMCs or a T cell subset sorted from them (not recorded which). The receptors shown here come from a young man who had mild COVID-19 (a few samples of this study predate the infection). The sample titles of this study are shuffled in the database, so cell type and time point are left out; the donor was told from shared clones.

V gene TRBV28 combines with J gene TRBJ1-5, with TRBD1 identical over 8 bases. Germline V gene data show CDR1 as MDHEN and CDR2 as SYDVKM. V lost 3 bases, J lost 7 bases, and 5 bases stayed unmatched. This CDR3 is built from 14 residues. DNA for the CDR3: TGTGCCAGCAGTTTCAGGGGGCGCGAGCAGCCCCAGCATTTT. It yields the protein CASSFRGREQPQHF.

The J gene is TRBJ2-1, the V gene TRBV5-6; 11 bases align to TRBD2. The ends lost 4 bases at V and 2 bases at J; junction bases unmatched: 5. CDR3 length: 16 amino acids. Looked up from germline, CDR1 is SGHDT and CDR2 is YYEEEE. The CDR3 sequence: CASSDTSGGTYNEQFF. The CDR3, as DNA: TGTGCCAGCAGCGACACTAGCGGGGGCACCTACAATGAGCAGTTCTTC.

The chain combines TRBV4-1 with TRBJ1-4; D uncertain. The CDR3 is 15 residues long. The germline V gene encodes CDR1 MGHRA and CDR2 YSYEKL. The V gene lost 6 bases and the J gene lost 0 bases, with 11 bases spanning the gap. This CDR3 reads CASRPMGATNEKLFF. CDR3 in DNA: TGCGCCAGCAGACCTATGGGAGCAACTAATGAAAAACTGTTTTTT.

This clonotype showed up many times. The chain links TRBV20-1 to TRBJ1-1; D may be TRBD1 (5 bases). The CDR3 consists of 15 residues. With 2 bases removed from V and 0 bases from J, the gap between germline ends came to 13 bases. Germline loops: CDR1 DFQATT, CDR2 SNEGSKA (reference sequence). In nucleotides, the CDR3 is TGCAGTGCTAGACCAGGCCTGGGACTGAACACTGAAGCTTTCTTT. Translation: CSARPGLGLNTEAFF.

The rearrangement joins TRBV19 to TRBJ1-1, with no clear D. Per germline, CDR1 LNHDA and CDR2 SQIVND (reference sequence). Trimming removed 5 bases at V and 1 base at J, with 17 bases between. The CDR3 is made up of 16 amino acids. CDR3 nucleotide sequence: TGTGCCAGTAGTCCGGACGTTGTAGGTGGGAACACTGAAGCTTTCTTT. It is translated as CASSPDVVGGNTEAFF.

The chain links TRBV10-3 to TRBJ2-7, with D unresolved. V was cut by 0 bases and J by 2 bases, with 11 bases left in between. Per the germline V gene, CDR1 is ENHRY and CDR2 is SYGVKD. CDR3 length: 15 residues. Here the CDR3 reads CAISESGSATYEQYF. The CDR3, as DNA: TGTGCCATCAGTGAGTCTGGGTCTGCCACCTACGAGCAGTACTTC.

The rearrangement uses TRBV4-2 and TRBJ2-7; the D is unclear. CDR1 is LGHNA and CDR2 is YNFKEQ in the germline V gene. The CDR3 contains 13 residues. V dropped 4 bases and J dropped 3 bases, with 10 bases sitting between them. Here the CDR3 reads CASSPYDNYEQYF. In nucleotides, the CDR3 is TGTGCCAGCAGCCCCTATGACAACTACGAGCAGTACTTC.

This chain uses TRBV20-1 with TRBJ2-3; 9 bases agree with TRBD2. After removal of 7 bases from V and 11 bases from J, the junction contained 7 bases not matched to a gene. The germline V gene has CDR1 DFQATT and CDR2 SNEGSKA (reference sequence). This CDR3 has 11 amino acids. Here the CDR3 reads CSDGSGGGQYF. CDR3 in DNA: TGCAGTGATGGTAGCGGGGGCGGGCAGTATTTT.

This clonotype was seen only a few times. The J gene is TRBJ2-3, the V gene TRBV4-3; 8 bases line up with TRBD1. The CDR3 is 14 residues long. Germline CDR1 LGHNA, CDR2 YSLEER. Losses at the gene ends were 5 bases for V and 4 bases for J; bases not matched to a gene: 5. Here the CDR3 DNA reads TGCGCCAGCAGCTCCTGGACAGGGCCAGATACGCAGTATTTT. Translated: CASSSWTGPDTQYF.

The V call is TRBV15, the J call TRBJ2-3, with no clear D. This CDR3 is built from 17 residues. The V gene lost 1 base and the J gene lost 2 bases, with 16 bases spanning the gap. Per germline, CDR1 LNHNV and CDR2 YYDKDF (reference sequence). CDR3 amino acids: CATSRAPGLRNTDTQYF. CDR3 sequence (DNA): TGTGCCACCAGCAGAGCCCCAGGCTTGAGGAACACAGATACGCAGTATTTT.

This clonotype was seen ten or more times. The rearrangement links TRBV5-1 to TRBJ2-2, with D perhaps TRBD1 (5 bases). This CDR3 has 14 residues. Germline loops: CDR1 SGHRS, CDR2 YFSETQ. The V end was cut by 0 bases, the J end by 4 bases, with 7 bases between. CDR3 coding DNA: TGCGCCAGCAGCTTGGGGGGCTTCACCGGGGAGCTGTTTTTT. Amino acid sequence: CASSLGGFTGELFF.

This clonotype turned up a few times. This chain links TRBV7-8 with TRBJ1-2, with D perhaps TRBD1 (6 bases). V was clipped by 5 bases and J by 8 bases, with 12 bases between them. Germline V gives CDR1 SGHVS, CDR2 FQNEAQ. This CDR3 contains 12 residues. The CDR3 spells CASSKYRDGYTF. CDR3 DNA: TGTGCCAGCAGCAAATACAGGGACGGCTACACCTTC.

The CDR3 DNA sequence: TGTGCCAGCAGCGCGGGGGGCACCGGGGAGCTGTTTTTT. Residues: CASSAGGTGELFF. The V gene is TRBV7-6, the J gene TRBJ2-2; 8 nucleotides line up with TRBD2. Germline lookup yields CDR1 SGHVS and CDR2 FNYEAQ. The ends lost 5 bases at V and 4 bases at J; junction bases unmatched: 0. This CDR3 contains 13 residues.

This clonotype was seen a handful of times. The chain employs TRBV20-1 and TRBJ2-1, with 9 nucleotides matching TRBD1. Germline-derived CDR1 and CDR2 are DFQATT and SNEGSKA (reference sequence). The CDR3 spans 16 residues. Trimming took 5 bases from V and 7 from J; bases not matched to a gene: 15. The CDR3 spells CSAFGGAGQGINEQFF. Written as DNA, the CDR3 is TGCAGTGCTTTCGGAGGTGCGGGACAGGGAATTAATGAGCAGTTCTTC.

The J gene is TRBJ2-3, the V gene TRBV20-1; 14 bases match TRBD2. The CDR3 loop spans 17 amino acids. The V and J ends lost 6 bases and 0 bases, in that order; junction bases with no gene match: 8. Germline lookup yields CDR1 DFQATT and CDR2 SNEGSKA (reference sequence). CDR3 protein: CSAIGTSGGPSTDTQYF. DNA of the CDR3: TGCAGTGCCATCGGGACTAGCGGGGGCCCTAGCACAGATACGCAGTATTTT.

V and J are TRBV20-1 and TRBJ1-1, with 7 bases matching TRBD1. V gave up 2 bases and J gave up 3 bases; unmatched junction bases: 6. The CDR3 runs to 14 residues. Germline lookup yields CDR1 DFQATT and CDR2 SNEGSKA (reference sequence). CDR3 region: CSARRVGGDTEAFF. CDR3 nucleotides: TGCAGTGCTAGAAGGGTAGGGGGCGACACTGAAGCTTTCTTT.

This clonotype was observed a few times. The chain recombines TRBV25-1 with TRBJ2-7, with a tentative D call TRBD1 (6 bases). V was pared by 5 bases and J by 5 bases, with 13 bases between. Germline CDR1 is MGHDK and CDR2 is SYGVNS. The CDR3 length is 13 residues. The CDR3 nucleotides read TGTGCCAGCAGTAGGGGGTGGGACGACGAGCAGTACGTC. It codes for CASSRGWDDEQYV.

This clonotype was picked up many times. This chain connects TRBV12-3 or TRBV12-4 to TRBJ2-7; TRBD2 matches 8 bases. CDR3 size: 14 residues. V lost 6 bases and J lost 0; bases outside the gene matches: 4. The CDR3 DNA reads as TGTGCCAGCAGCCTTACTAGCGGCTCCTACGAGCAGTACTTC. Amino acids: CASSLTSGSYEQYF.